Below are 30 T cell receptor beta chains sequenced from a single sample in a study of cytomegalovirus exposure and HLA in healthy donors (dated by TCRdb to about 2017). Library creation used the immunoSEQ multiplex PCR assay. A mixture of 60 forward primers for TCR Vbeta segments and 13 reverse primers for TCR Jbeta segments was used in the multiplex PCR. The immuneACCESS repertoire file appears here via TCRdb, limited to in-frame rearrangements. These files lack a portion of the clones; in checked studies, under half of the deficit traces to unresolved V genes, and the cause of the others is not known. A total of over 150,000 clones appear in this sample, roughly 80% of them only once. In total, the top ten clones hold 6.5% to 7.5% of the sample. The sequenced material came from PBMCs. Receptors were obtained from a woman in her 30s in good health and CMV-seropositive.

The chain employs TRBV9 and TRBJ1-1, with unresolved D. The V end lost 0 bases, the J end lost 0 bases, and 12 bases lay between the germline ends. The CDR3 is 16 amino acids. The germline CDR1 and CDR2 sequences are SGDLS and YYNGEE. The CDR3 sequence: CASSVDPNLMNTEAFF. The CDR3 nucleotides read TGTGCCAGCAGCGTAGACCCAAATCTAATGAACACTGAAGCTTTCTTT.

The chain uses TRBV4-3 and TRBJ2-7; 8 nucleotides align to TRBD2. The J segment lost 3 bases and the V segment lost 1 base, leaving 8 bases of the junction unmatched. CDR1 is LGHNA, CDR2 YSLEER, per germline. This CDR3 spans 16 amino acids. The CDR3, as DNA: TGCGCCAGCAGCCAAGGCGGGGGGCGACGTGGCTACGAGCAGTACTTC. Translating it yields CASSQGGGRRGYEQYF.

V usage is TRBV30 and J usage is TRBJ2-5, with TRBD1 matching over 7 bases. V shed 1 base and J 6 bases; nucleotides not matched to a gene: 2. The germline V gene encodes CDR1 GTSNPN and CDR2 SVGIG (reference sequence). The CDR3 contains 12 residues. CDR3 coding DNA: TGTGCCTGGAGTGGACAGGGCCAGACCCAGTACTTC. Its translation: CAWSGQGQTQYF.

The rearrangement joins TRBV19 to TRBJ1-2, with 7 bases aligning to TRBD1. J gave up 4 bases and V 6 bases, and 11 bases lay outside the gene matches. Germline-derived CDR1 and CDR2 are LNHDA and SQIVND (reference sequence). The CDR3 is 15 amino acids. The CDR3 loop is CASRRYRGGRYGYTF. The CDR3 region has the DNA TGTGCCAGTAGACGTTACAGGGGAGGACGCTATGGCTACACCTTC.

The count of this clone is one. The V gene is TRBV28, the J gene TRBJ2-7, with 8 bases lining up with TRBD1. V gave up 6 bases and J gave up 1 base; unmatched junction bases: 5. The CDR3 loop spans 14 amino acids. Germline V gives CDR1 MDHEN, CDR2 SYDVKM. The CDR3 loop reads CASSFRGPSYEQYF. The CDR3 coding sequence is TGTGCCAGCAGCTTCAGGGGGCCTTCCTACGAGCAGTACTTC.

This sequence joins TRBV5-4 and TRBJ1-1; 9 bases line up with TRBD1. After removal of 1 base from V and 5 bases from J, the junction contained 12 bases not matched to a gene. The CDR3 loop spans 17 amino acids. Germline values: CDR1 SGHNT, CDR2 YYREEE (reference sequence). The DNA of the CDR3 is TGTGCCAGCAGCTTGTTACAGGGGGCTCTTGATGGAACTGAAGCTTTCTTT. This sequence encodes CASSLLQGALDGTEAFF.

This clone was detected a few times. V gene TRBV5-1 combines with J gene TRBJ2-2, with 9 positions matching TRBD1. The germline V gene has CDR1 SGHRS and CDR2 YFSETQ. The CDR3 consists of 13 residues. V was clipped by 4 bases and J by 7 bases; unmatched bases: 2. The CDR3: CASSGQGNGELFF. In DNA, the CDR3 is TGCGCCAGCAGCGGACAGGGGAACGGGGAGCTGTTTTTT. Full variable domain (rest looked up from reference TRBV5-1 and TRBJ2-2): KAGVTQTPRYLIKTRGQQVTLSCSPISGHRSVSWYQQTPGQGLQFLFEYFSETQRNKGNFPGRFSGRQFSNSRSEMNVSTLELGDSALYLCASSGQGNGELFFGEGSRLTVL.

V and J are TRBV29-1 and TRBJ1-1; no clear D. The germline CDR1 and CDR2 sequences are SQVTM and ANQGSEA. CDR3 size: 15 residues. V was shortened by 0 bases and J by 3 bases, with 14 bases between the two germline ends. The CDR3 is CSVEDYPDVDTEAFF. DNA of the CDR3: TGCAGCGTTGAAGATTATCCAGATGTGGACACTGAAGCTTTCTTT.

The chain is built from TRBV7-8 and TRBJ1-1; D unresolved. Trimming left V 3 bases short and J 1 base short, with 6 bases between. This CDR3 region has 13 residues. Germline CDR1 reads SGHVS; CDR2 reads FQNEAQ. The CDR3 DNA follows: TGTGCCAGCAGCTTGTATAAGAACACTGAAGCTTTCTTT. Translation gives CASSLYKNTEAFF.

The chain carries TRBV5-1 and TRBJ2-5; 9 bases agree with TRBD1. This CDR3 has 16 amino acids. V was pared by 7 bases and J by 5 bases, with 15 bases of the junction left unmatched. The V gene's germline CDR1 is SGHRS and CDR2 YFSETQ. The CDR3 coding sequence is TGCGCCAGCCGTCCCGGGACAGGGTATTGGGTGGAGACCCAGTACTTC. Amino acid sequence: CASRPGTGYWVETQYF.

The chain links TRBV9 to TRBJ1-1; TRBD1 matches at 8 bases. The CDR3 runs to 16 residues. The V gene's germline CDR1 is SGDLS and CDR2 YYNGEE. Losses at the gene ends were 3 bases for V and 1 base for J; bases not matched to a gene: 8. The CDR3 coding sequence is TGTGCCAGCAGCGGGGGTTGGGACAGGTCGAACACTGAAGCTTTCTTT. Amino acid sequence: CASSGGWDRSNTEAFF.

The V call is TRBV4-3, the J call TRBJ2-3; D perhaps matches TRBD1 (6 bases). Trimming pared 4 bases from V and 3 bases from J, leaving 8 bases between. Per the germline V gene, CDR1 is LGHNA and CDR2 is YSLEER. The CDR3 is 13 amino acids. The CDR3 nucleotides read TGCGCCAGCAGCCGCCAGGGGACAGATACGCAGTATTTT. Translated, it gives CASSRQGTDTQYF.

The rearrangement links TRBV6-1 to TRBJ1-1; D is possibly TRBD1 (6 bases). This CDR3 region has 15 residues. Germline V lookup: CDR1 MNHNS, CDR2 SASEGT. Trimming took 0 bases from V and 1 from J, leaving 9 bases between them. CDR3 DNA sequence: TGTGCCAGCAGTGAAGCGGGGGCAGCGAACACTGAAGCTTTCTTT. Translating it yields CASSEAGAANTEAFF.

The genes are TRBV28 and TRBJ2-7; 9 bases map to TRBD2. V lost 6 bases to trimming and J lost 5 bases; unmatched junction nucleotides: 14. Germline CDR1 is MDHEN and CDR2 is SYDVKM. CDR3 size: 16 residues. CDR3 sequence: CASRSTGEAGGNEQYF. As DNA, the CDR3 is TGTGCCAGCAGATCGACCGGTGAAGCGGGGGGTAACGAGCAGTACTTC.

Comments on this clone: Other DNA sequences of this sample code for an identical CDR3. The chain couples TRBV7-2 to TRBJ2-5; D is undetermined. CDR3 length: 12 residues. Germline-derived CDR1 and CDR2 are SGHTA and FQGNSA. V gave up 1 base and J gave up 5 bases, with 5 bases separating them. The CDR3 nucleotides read TGTGCCAGCAGCTTAGGCAGGGAGACCCAGTACTTC. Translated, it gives CASSLGRETQYF.

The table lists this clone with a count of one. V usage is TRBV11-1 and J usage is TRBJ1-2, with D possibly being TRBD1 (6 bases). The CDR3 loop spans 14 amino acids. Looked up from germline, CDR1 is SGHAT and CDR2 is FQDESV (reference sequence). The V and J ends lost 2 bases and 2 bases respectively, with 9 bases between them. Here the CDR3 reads CASSLSTGNYGYTF. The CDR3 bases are TGTGCCAGCAGCTTATCTACAGGGAACTATGGCTACACCTTC.

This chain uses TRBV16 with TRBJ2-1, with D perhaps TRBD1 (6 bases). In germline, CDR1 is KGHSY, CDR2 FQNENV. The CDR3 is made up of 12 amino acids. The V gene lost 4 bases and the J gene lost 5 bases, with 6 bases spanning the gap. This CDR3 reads CASSRQDNEQFF. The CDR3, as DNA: TGTGCCAGCAGCCGACAGGACAATGAGCAGTTCTTC. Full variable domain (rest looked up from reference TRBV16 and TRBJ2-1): GEEVAQTPKHLVRGEGQKAKLYCAPIKGHSYVFWYQQVLKNEFKFLISFQNENVFDETGMPKERFSAKCLPNSPCSLEIQATKLEDSAVYFCASSRQDNEQFFGPGTRLTVL.

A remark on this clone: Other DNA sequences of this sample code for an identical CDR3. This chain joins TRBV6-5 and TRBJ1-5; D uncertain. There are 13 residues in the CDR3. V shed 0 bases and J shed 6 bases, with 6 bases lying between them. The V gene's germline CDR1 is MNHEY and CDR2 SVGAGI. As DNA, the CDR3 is TGTGCCAGCAGTTACTCTTTTCGTCAGCCCCAGCATTTT. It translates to CASSYSFRQPQHF.

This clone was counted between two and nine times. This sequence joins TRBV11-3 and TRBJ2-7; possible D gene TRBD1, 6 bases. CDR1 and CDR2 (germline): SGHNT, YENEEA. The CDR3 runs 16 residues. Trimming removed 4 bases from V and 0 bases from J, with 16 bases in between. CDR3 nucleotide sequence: TGTGCCAGCAGCTCCAGGGGATACGGGCGCTCCTACGAGCAGTACTTC. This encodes CASSSRGYGRSYEQYF.

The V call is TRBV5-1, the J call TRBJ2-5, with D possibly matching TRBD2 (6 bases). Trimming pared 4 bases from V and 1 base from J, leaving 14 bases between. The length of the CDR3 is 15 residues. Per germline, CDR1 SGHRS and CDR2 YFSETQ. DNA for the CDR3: TGCGCCAGCAGCCCCGGGAGAACAGTCCAAGAGACCCAGTACTTC. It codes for CASSPGRTVQETQYF.

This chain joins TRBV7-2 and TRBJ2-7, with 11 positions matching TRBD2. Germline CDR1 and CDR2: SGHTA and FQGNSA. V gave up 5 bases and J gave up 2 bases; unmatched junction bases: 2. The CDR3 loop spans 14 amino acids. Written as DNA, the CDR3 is TGTGCCAGCAGCCCTAGCGGGGGGACCTACGAGCAGTACTTC. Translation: CASSPSGGTYEQYF.

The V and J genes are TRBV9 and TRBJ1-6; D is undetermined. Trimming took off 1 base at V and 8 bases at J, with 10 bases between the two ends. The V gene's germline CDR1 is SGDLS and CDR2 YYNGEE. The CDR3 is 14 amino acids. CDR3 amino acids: CASSVRQDYSPLHF. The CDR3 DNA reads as TGTGCCAGCAGCGTAAGGCAGGATTATTCACCCCTCCACTTT.

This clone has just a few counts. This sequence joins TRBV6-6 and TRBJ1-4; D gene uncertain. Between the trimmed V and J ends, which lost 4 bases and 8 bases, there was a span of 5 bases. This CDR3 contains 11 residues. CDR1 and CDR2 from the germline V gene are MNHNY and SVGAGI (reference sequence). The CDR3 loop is CASSWLEKLFF. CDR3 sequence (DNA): TGTGCCAGCAGTTGGCTCGAAAAACTGTTTTTT.

The CDR3 is CASSLGGSGANVLTF. CDR3 sequence (DNA): TGTGCCAGCAGCTTAGGAGGGTCTGGGGCCAACGTCCTGACTTTC. The chain recombines TRBV11-2 with TRBJ2-6; D is possibly TRBD2 (5 bases). V was trimmed by 1 base and J by 1 base, leaving 5 bases between them. Germline V gives CDR1 SGHAT, CDR2 FQNNGV. CDR3 length: 15 amino acids.

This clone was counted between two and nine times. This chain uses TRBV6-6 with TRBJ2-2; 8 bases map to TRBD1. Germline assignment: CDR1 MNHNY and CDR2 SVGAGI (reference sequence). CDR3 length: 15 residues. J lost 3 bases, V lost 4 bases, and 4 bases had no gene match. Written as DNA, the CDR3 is TGTGCCAGCAGTTCCAGGACAGGGTACACCGGGGAGCTGTTTTTT. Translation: CASSSRTGYTGELFF.

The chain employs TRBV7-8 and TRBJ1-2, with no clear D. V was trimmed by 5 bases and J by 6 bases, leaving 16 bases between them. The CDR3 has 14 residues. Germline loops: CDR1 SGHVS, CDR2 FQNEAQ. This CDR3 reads CASSQNEAWNGYTF. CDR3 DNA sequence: TGTGCCAGCAGCCAAAACGAGGCATGGAATGGCTACACCTTC.

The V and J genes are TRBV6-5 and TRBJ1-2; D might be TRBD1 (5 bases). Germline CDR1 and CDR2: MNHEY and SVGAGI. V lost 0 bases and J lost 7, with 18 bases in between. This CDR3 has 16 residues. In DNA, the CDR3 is TGTGCCAGCAGTTACTCCACGAGAGCCAGGGCGACTGGCTACACCTTC. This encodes CASSYSTRARATGYTF.

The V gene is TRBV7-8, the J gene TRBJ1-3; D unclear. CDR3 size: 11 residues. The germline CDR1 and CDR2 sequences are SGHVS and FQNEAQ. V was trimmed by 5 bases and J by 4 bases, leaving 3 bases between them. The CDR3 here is CASSPGNTIYF. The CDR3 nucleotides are TGTGCCAGCAGCCCAGGAAACACCATATATTTT.

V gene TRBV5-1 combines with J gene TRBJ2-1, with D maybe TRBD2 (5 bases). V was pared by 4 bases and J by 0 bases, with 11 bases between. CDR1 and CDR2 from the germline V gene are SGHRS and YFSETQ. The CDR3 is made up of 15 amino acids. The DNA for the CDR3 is TGCGCCAGCAGCCAAACTAGTCCCTCCTACAATGAGCAGTTCTTC. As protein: CASSQTSPSYNEQFF.

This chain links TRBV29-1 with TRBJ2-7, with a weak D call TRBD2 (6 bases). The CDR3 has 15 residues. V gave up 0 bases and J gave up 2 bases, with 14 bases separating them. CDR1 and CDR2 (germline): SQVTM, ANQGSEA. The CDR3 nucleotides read TGCAGCGTTGAAGATAGGAGGGGTTACCCCTACGAGCAGTACTTC. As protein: CSVEDRRGYPYEQYF.